The 25 T cell receptor beta chains below all came from one sample that was sequenced in a study of blood T cell repertoires in COVID-19. Profiled with immunoSEQ multiplex PCR; TCRdb holds only in-frame clones, not every one. Found here are around 300,000 clones, over 75% of them singletons; the top ten hold approximately 5%. The sample taken for sequencing was PBMCs or T cells enriched from blood (not recorded which). The receptors were gathered from a woman between 25 and 40 years old who had recovered from COVID-19.

This rearrangement joins TRBV4-1 to TRBJ2-2, with TRBD1 matching over 7 bases. The germline V gene encodes CDR1 MGHRA and CDR2 YSYEKL. CDR3 length: 15 amino acids. V shed 4 bases and J 5 bases; nucleotides not matched to a gene: 7. CDR3 bases: TGCGCCAGCAGCCTTCGGACAGGTCGGACCGGGGAGCTGTTTTTT. Its translation: CASSLRTGRTGELFF.

The chain is built from TRBV10-3 and TRBJ2-3; 7 positions agree with TRBD1. Germline values: CDR1 ENHRY, CDR2 SYGVKD. The length of the CDR3 is 16 residues. The J segment lost 0 bases and the V segment lost 4 bases, leaving 7 bases of the junction unmatched. CDR3 loop: CAISVGQDPSTDTQYF. The CDR3 DNA follows: TGTGCCATCAGTGTAGGACAGGACCCTAGCACAGATACGCAGTATTTT.

A single count supports this clone. This sequence joins TRBV2 and TRBJ1-1; no firm D call. This CDR3 has 15 residues. In germline, CDR1 is SNHLY, CDR2 FYNNEI. The V end was cut by 4 bases, the J end by 7 bases, with 19 bases between. The CDR3 DNA is TGTGCCAGCAGTGTCCGGGATATTGTTTTGTTTGAAGCTTTCTTT. It translates to CASSVRDIVLFEAFF. Variable domain in full (rest from reference TRBV2 and TRBJ1-1): EPEVTQTPSHQVTQMGQEVILRCVPISNHLYFYWYRQILGQKVEFLVSFYNNEISEKSEIFDDQFSVERPDGSNFTLKIRSTKLEDSAMYFCASSVRDIVLFEAFFGQGTRLTVV.

V gene TRBV19 combines with J gene TRBJ1-5; 9 bases agree with TRBD1. The germline CDR1 and CDR2 sequences are LNHDA and SQIVND (reference sequence). Trimming cost V 7 bases and J 0 bases; bases outside gene matches: 4. This CDR3 region has 15 residues. The CDR3 DNA follows: TGTGCCAGTACGAAACAGGGGGCTAGCAATCAGCCCCAGCATTTT. Its translation is CASTKQGASNQPQHF.

The chain uses TRBV28 and TRBJ1-1; the D is unclear. The germline V gene encodes CDR1 MDHEN and CDR2 SYDVKM. V was pared by 1 base and J by 2 bases, with 11 bases between. This CDR3 spans 15 amino acids. CDR3 sequence reads: CASSLSIGTNTEAFF. The CDR3 DNA reads as TGTGCCAGCAGTTTATCTATTGGTACTAACACTGAAGCTTTCTTT.

This sequence joins TRBV5-1 and TRBJ1-1, with 7 bases identical to TRBD1. The CDR3 extends over 15 amino acids. Germline CDR1 SGHRS, CDR2 YFSETQ. Trimming at V came to 5 bases and at J to 1 base, leaving 8 bases not matched to a gene. DNA of the CDR3: TGCGCCAGCAGGTCTCCGGGACAGCAGAACACTGAAGCTTTCTTT. Protein sequence: CASRSPGQQNTEAFF.

This clone was counted a single time. The chain couples TRBV27 to TRBJ2-7; possibly TRBD1 for D (8 bases). V lost 10 bases, J lost 2 bases, and 18 bases lay in between. Germline V gene lookup returns CDR1 MNHEY and CDR2 SMNVEV (reference sequence). The CDR3 spans 14 residues. DNA for the CDR3: TGTGCCACCACTCGGACAGGGAGGGCCTACGAGCAGTACTTC. It translates to CATTRTGRAYEQYF.

V and J are TRBV4-3 and TRBJ2-5; 9 nucleotides line up with TRBD1. From germline, CDR1 is LGHNA and CDR2 YSLEER. Unmatched junction bases numbered 8, after V lost 4 bases and J lost 5 bases. The CDR3 has 15 residues. CDR3 coding DNA: TGCGCCAGCAGCCTCACAGGGGGCGCGGGGGAGACCCAGTACTTC. The encoded protein is CASSLTGGAGETQYF.

V gene TRBV28 combines with J gene TRBJ1-2, with TRBD1 matching 9 bases. V lost 4 bases and J lost 2; bases outside the gene matches: 5. The germline CDR1 and CDR2 sequences are MDHEN and SYDVKM. The CDR3 contains 15 residues. The CDR3 region has the DNA TGTGCCAGCAGTTCCCCGGGACAGGGAAACTATGGCTACACCTTC. This encodes CASSSPGQGNYGYTF.

The chain employs TRBV11-2 and TRBJ2-7; 10 bases align to TRBD1. CDR3 length: 14 amino acids. Trimming cost V 7 bases and J 4 bases; bases outside gene matches: 7. Germline-derived CDR1 and CDR2 are SGHAT and FQNNGV. For the CDR3, the DNA is TGTGCCAGCACCGGGACAGGGGTGGCGTACGAGCAGTACTTC. It yields the protein CASTGTGVAYEQYF.

J is TRBJ1-2 and V is TRBV6-6; possibly TRBD1 for D (5 bases). The CDR3 spans 12 residues. Trimming left V 6 bases short and J 7 bases short, with 12 bases between. CDR1 is MNHNY, CDR2 SVGAGI, per germline (reference sequence). For the CDR3, the DNA is TGTGCCAGCAGCTCTGCCCAGGGTGGCTACACCTTC. This codes for CASSSAQGGYTF.

J is TRBJ2-5 and V is TRBV7-9; D unclear. CDR3 length equals 12 residues. V was trimmed by 5 bases and J by 0 bases, leaving 4 bases between them. Germline CDR1 and CDR2: SEHNR and FQNEAQ (reference sequence). Here the CDR3 reads CASSPNQETQYF. CDR3 in DNA: TGTGCCAGCAGCCCCAACCAAGAGACCCAGTACTTC. Full variable domain (missing parts from reference TRBV7-9 and TRBJ2-5): DTGVSQNPRHKITKRGQNVTFRCDPISEHNRLYWYRQTLGQGPEFLTYFQNEAQLEKSRLLSDRFSAERPKGSFSTLEIQRTEQGDSAMYLCASSPNQETQYFGPGTRLLVL.

The rearrangement links TRBV2 to TRBJ1-5, with TRBD1 matching over 9 bases. Trimming removed 5 bases from V and 6 bases from J; junction bases left unmatched: 5. CDR3 length equals 14 residues. From germline, CDR1 is SNHLY and CDR2 FYNNEI. CDR3 sequence (DNA): TGTGCCAGCAGTAGCCGGGACAGGGCTCAGCCCCAGCATTTT. This gives the protein CASSSRDRAQPQHF.

This rearrangement joins TRBV30 to TRBJ2-1, with 8 positions matching TRBD1. CDR3 size: 13 residues. CDR1 and CDR2 (germline): GTSNPN, SVGIG (reference sequence). V lost 5 bases, J lost 8 bases, and 8 bases stayed unmatched. The CDR3 sequence is CAWGQGGLDEQFF. CDR3 sequence (DNA): TGTGCCTGGGGACAGGGTGGCCTGGATGAGCAGTTCTTC.

The V gene is TRBV4-1, the J gene TRBJ1-2; 12 bases match TRBD1. The CDR3 consists of 17 residues. Germline CDR1 is MGHRA and CDR2 is YSYEKL. Trimming removed 0 bases from V and 8 bases from J; junction bases left unmatched: 10. The CDR3 sequence is CASSQDNRGQGARGYTF. DNA of the CDR3: TGCGCCAGCAGCCAAGATAATAGGGGACAGGGGGCCCGCGGCTACACCTTC.

The rearrangement uses TRBV7-6 and TRBJ1-2; no clear D. CDR1 and CDR2 from the germline V gene are SGHVS and FNYEAQ. This CDR3 is 14 amino acids long. Trimming took off 5 bases at V and 4 bases at J, with 14 bases between the two ends. The CDR3 DNA reads TGTGCCAGCAGCCCCACTAGGGTCAGCTATGGCTACACCTTC. Its protein is CASSPTRVSYGYTF. The full variable domain, rest sourced from reference TRBV7-6 and TRBJ1-2, is GAGVSQSPRYKVTKRGQDVALRCDPISGHVSLYWYRQALGQGPEFLTYFNYEAQQDKSGLPNDRFSAERPEGSISTLTIQRTEQRDSAMYRCASSPTRVSYGYTFGSGTRLTVV.

This rearrangement joins TRBV21-1 to TRBJ2-7; whether TRBD2, the table's D call, matches the DNA was not checked. TRBV21-1 is given as a pseudogene. The CDR3 contains 19 residues. Here the CDR3 reads CASSIPSPLLSQLTLEQYF. CDR3 DNA: TGTGCCAGCAGCATACCCTCCCCCCTCCTCTCCCAGTTGACTCTCGAGCAGTACTTC.

The rearrangement links TRBV29-1 to TRBJ2-1, with TRBD2 identical over 7 bases. The CDR3 loop spans 12 amino acids. Germline lookup yields CDR1 SQVTM and CDR2 ANQGSEA. Unmatched junction bases numbered 5, after V lost 6 bases and J lost 6 bases. The CDR3, as DNA: TGCAGCGTCGACACGGGGGGCAATGAGCAGTTCTTC. This sequence encodes CSVDTGGNEQFF.

The table lists this clone with a few counts. The rearrangement joins TRBV27 to TRBJ1-4; TRBD1 agrees at 7 bases. Trimming removed 0 bases from V and 5 bases from J; junction bases left unmatched: 0. The CDR3 extends over 14 amino acids. The germline CDR1 and CDR2 sequences are MNHEY and SMNVEV (reference sequence). Here the CDR3 reads CASSLSRGNEKLFF. CDR3 in DNA: TGTGCCAGCAGTTTATCCAGGGGGAATGAAAAACTGTTTTTT. The full variable domain, its missing parts supplied by reference TRBV27 and TRBJ1-4, is EAQVTQNPRYLITVTGKKLTVTCSQNMNHEYMSWYRQDPGLGLRQIYYSMNVEVTDKGDVPEGYKVSRKEKRNFPLILESPSPNQTSLYFCASSLSRGNEKLFFGSGTQLSVL.

J is TRBJ1-1 and V is TRBV5-1; possibly TRBD1 for D (5 bases). CDR1 is SGHRS and CDR2 is YFSETQ in the germline V gene. The length of the CDR3 is 13 residues. V lost 4 bases to trimming and J lost 3 bases, with 10 bases between them. CDR3 sequence: CASSPDSYTEAFF. The CDR3 DNA sequence: TGCGCCAGCAGCCCCGACAGTTACACTGAAGCTTTCTTT.

On this clone itself: The junction and the germline gene differ at one end; a read error may be behind it. CDR3 residues: CASSVAPATSAARLDF. The CDR3 region has the DNA TGTGCCAGCAGCGTAGCCCCTGCGACTAGCGCGGCCCGACTCGACTTC. The V gene is TRBV9, the J gene TRBJ2-5; 8 positions match TRBD2. This CDR3 has 16 residues. Germline CDR1 reads SGDLS; CDR2 reads YYNGEE.

The sample holds one count of this clone. The rearrangement links TRBV7-2 to TRBJ1-2; TRBD1 matches 7 bases. This CDR3 has 15 residues. V was pared by 5 bases and J by 5 bases, with 11 bases of the junction left unmatched. Germline loops: CDR1 SGHTA, CDR2 FQGNSA. For the CDR3, the DNA is TGTGCCAGCAGCCCCCGGACAGGTGGGGTGTATGGCTACACCTTC. Translating gives CASSPRTGGVYGYTF.

This rearrangement joins TRBV7-3 to TRBJ2-3; 9 bases align to TRBD2. Trimming took 4 bases from V and 1 from J; bases not matched to a gene: 3. CDR3 length equals 15 residues. Per the germline V gene, CDR1 is SGHTA and CDR2 is FQGTGA. CDR3: CASSWASGGTDTQYF. CDR3 bases: TGTGCCAGCAGCTGGGCTAGCGGGGGCACAGATACGCAGTATTTT.

Details on this clone: The same CDR3 also results from other DNA sequences found in this sample. This rearrangement joins TRBV28 to TRBJ2-7; D is unclear. CDR1 MDHEN and CDR2 SYDVKM come from the germline V gene. This CDR3 comprises 13 residues. Deletions cut 2 bases from V and 3 bases from J, with 8 bases between. The CDR3 DNA reads TGTGCCAGCAGTTTAGGTGGCGGCTACGAGCAGTACTTC. This translates into CASSLGGGYEQYF.

This clone has only a few counts. The chain combines TRBV11-2 with TRBJ1-1, with D hard to call. The length of the CDR3 is 14 residues. Trimming took 4 bases from V and 3 from J, leaving 12 bases between them. CDR1 and CDR2 from the germline V gene are SGHAT and FQNNGV. CDR3 DNA: TGTGCCAGCAGCTCCCTCGGTGCCGACACTGAAGCTTTCTTT. Protein sequence: CASSSLGADTEAFF.